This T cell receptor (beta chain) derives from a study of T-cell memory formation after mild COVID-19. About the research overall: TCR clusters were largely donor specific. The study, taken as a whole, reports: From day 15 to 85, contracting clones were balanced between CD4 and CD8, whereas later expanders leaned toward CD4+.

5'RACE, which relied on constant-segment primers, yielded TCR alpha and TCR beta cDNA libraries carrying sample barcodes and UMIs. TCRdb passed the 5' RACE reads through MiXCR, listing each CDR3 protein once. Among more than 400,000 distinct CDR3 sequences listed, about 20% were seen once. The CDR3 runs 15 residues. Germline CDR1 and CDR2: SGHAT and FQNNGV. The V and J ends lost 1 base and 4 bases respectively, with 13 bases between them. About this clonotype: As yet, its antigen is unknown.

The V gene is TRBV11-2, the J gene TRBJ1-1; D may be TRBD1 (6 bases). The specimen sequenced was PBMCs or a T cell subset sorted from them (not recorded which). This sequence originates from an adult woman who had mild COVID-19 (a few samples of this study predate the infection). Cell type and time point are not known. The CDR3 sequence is CASSLVVGAGTEAFF. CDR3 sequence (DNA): TGTGCCAGCAGCTTAGTGGTGGGGGCGGGCACTGAAGCTTTCTTT.